The source of this T cell receptor beta chain is a study of blood T cells in healthy people across ages. Study conclusions and caveats: Diversity estimated from one million T cells was considered an underestimate.

The authors ran a second PCR of 7 to 11 cycles using a sample-barcoded 5' primer and a J-beta primer mix. TCRdb recomputed calls from the 5' RACE reads with MiXCR, one row per CDR3 protein. The data hold about 1.8 million distinct CDR3 sequences, with just under 50% observed a single time. V was clipped by 1 base and J by 5 bases, with 11 bases between them. CDR1 and CDR2 (germline): DFQATT, SNEGSKA (reference sequence). CDR3 length equals 13 residues. Of note for this clonotype: Its antigen is as yet unknown.

The sample comprised blood. J is TRBJ1-2 and V is TRBV20-1; D gene uncertain. The sequence derives from a woman in her thirties or forties in good health. The CDR3: CSARVTGIYGYTF. In nucleotides, the CDR3 is TGCAGTGCTAGAGTTACGGGTATTTATGGCTACACCTTC.